This T cell receptor beta chain was sequenced during a study of PD-1 and CTLA-4 blockade in melanoma (dated by TCRdb to the early 2020s). The study in broad terms: The study compared how PD-1 blockade and CTLA-4 blockade affected the melanoma-reactive CD8 T cell response in patients with melanoma.

Library method: the immunoSEQ multiplex PCR assay. TCRdb retrieved this table from immuneACCESS and kept in-frame rearrangements only. Not all clones are present; in checked studies, unresolved V genes account for under half, and no reason is known for the remainder. The table for this sample lists about 31,000 clones; more than 85% of them were counted only once. Together, the top ten hold about 8.6% of the sample. Trimming removed 1 base from V and 0 bases from J, leaving 7 bases between the germline ends. Reading from cysteine to phenylalanine, the CDR3 counts 14 amino acids. Of all the DNA, just the CDR3 is kept, 42 bases in frame from base 1. The germline V gene specifies SGHVS as CDR1 and FQNEAQ as CDR2. Points on this clone: Its specific antigen is unknown. No per-base quality is available; no much larger clone lies one base away.

The TCR was taken from a human donor with melanoma. The rearranged chain carries TRBV7-8 and TRBJ2-7, with the D gene call left open. The material sequenced was CD8+ T cells from peripheral blood, taken from a patient given anti-PD-1 treatment. The nucleotide sequence reads as follows: TGTGCCAGCAGCTTAGGGGTCAGCTCCTACGAGCAGTACTTC. Protein translation: CASSLGVSSYEQYF.